This T cell receptor (beta chain) is from a study of T cell responses to AZD1222 COVID-19 vaccine. Findings and limits, study-wide: Baseline testing showed seropositivity in only five or six AZD1222 recipients. Donor demographics were predominantly white British with a female majority; clonal diversity may be underestimated. Vaccine-associated CD4 TCRs ranged over spike, dominating at 160-218 and 743-854. Vaccination with two AZD1222 doses was followed by a rise in Spike-specific TCR breadth and depth.

Using immunoSEQ multiplex PCR, the repertoire was profiled, and TCRdb retains in-frame clones only, with some absent. The top ten clones hold approximately 7.1% of a sample with more than 95,000 clones, 80% to 90% of them seen once. In regard to this clone: Its antigen is undetermined.

This sequence originates from an adult who received the AZD1222 COVID-19 vaccine. The sample consisted of peripheral blood, taken 28 days after the second AZD1222 dose.

CDR3 sequence (DNA): TGCGCCAGCAGCCTTCCGACAGGGGTAATCTCATACAATGAGCAGTTCTTC. Translation gives CASSLPTGVISYNEQFF. The chain joins TRBV10-2 to TRBJ2-1, with 8 positions matching TRBD1. CDR1 and CDR2 from the germline V gene are WSHSY and SAAADI. The CDR3 length is 17 residues. V shed 6 bases and J 4 bases; nucleotides not matched to a gene: 14.